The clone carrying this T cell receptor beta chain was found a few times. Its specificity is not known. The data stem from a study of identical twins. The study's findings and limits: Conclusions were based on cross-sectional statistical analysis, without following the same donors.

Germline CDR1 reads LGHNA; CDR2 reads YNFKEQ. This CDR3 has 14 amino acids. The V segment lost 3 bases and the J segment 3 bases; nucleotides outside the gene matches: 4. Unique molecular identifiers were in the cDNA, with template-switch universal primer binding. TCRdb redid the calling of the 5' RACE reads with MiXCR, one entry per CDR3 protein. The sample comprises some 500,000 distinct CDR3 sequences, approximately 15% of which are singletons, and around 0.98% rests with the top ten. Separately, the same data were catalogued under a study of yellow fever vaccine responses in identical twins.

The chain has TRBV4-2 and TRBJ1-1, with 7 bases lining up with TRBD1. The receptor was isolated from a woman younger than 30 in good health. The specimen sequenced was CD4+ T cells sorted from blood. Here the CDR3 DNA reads TGTGCCAGCAGCCAGAGGGGGCCCGACACTGAAGCTTTCTTT. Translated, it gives CASSQRGPDTEAFF.